Sequencing of this T cell receptor (beta chain) was carried out in a study of molecular identifiers for immune sequencing clone quantification. Germline V gene data show CDR1 as SGHAT and CDR2 as FQNNGV. The CDR3 loop spans 16 amino acids. V lost 5 bases, J lost 0 bases, and 17 bases lay in between. TCRdb re-called the PCR reads with MiXCR, one entry per CDR3 protein. The sample records more than 450,000 distinct CDR3 sequences, about 25% being singletons. This clonotype showed up just a few times. This chain connects TRBV11-2 to TRBJ2-7; D is perhaps TRBD1 or TRBD2 (5 bases each). The sequencing sample was made of naive CD8+ T cells from blood, with Jurkat cell RNA spiked in. Subset given: FACS-sorted CD8+CD4-CCR7+CD45RA+ naive T cells. The TCR comes from a human donor in good health. Some libraries in this study had Jurkat cell RNA spiked in. The DNA of the CDR3 is TGTGCCAGCAGCCTCTACGGGACGGTAAGCTCCTACGAGCAGTACTTC. It encodes CASSLYGTVSSYEQYF.